This T cell receptor beta chain was identified in a study of T cell responses to AZD1222 COVID-19 vaccine. Overall study: Second doses at about 4 or about 12 weeks were pooled.

Profiling relied on immunoSEQ multiplex PCR, and the TCRdb table lists in-frame clones only, not all of them. Here the sample spans some 140,000 clones, 70% to 90% being singletons. The CDR3 consists of 14 residues. Germline lookup yields CDR1 MNHEY and CDR2 SVGAGI. The V and J ends lost 0 bases and 7 bases, in that order; junction bases with no gene match: 3. The sequencing used peripheral blood, collected on day 0 of AZD1222 vaccination. The genes are TRBV6-5 and TRBJ1-5, with TRBD1 identical over 7 bases. This clonotype was obtained from an adult in good health. The CDR3 region is CASSYSQGDQPQHF. In nucleotides, the CDR3 is TGTGCCAGCAGTTACTCCCAGGGGGACCAGCCCCAGCATTTT.